The 23 T cell receptor beta chains below were found in one sample sequenced in a study of T cells in Graves' hyperthyroidism and ophthalmopathy. The investigators amplified TCR beta CDR3 regions from RNA transcripts. TCR CDR3 regions were first amplified by RT-PCR with HTBI primers. TCRdb used MiXCR to reprocess the multiplex PCR reads, holding one entry per CDR3 protein. The sample lists fewer than 350,000 distinct CDR3 sequences; 18% were seen once. The sequencing input was blood. These receptors came from a woman in her forties with Graves' ophthalmopathy.

This clonotype was counted at least ten times. No conserved phenylalanine or tryptophan is present at the end of the CDR3, so a read error is the likely explanation. This chain links TRBV12-3 or TRBV12-4 with TRBJ1-1; unclear D gene. This CDR3 is built from 12 residues. V shed 7 bases and J shed 7 bases, with 13 bases lying between them. In DNA form, the CDR3 reads TGTGCCAGCACCGATAGACCCATTGAAGCTTTCCTT. The encoded protein is CASTDRPIEAFL.

V usage is TRBV20-1 and J usage is TRBJ2-7, with TRBD2 identical over 10 bases. CDR1 and CDR2 (germline): DFQATT, SNEGSKA (reference sequence). There are 13 residues in the CDR3. Trimming took 3 bases from V and 4 from J; bases not matched to a gene: 3. CDR3 nucleotide sequence: TGCAGTGCTAGTACTAGCGGGACGTACGAGCAGTACTTC. It yields the protein CSASTSGTYEQYF.

This clonotype was detected ten times or more. This chain links TRBV7-8 with TRBJ2-2; 7 nucleotides agree with TRBD1. The junction had 3 bases not matched to a gene; V was cut back by 1 base and J by 1 base. CDR3 size: 16 residues. Germline CDR1 SGHVS, CDR2 FQNEAQ. CDR3 DNA sequence: TGTGCCAGCAGCTTAGTCTGGACAGGGAACACCGGGGAGCTGTTTTTT. Protein sequence: CASSLVWTGNTGELFF.

The chain has TRBV28 and TRBJ2-7, with TRBD2 matching over 10 bases. The CDR3 contains 13 residues. CDR1 MDHEN and CDR2 SYDVKM come from the germline V gene. V shed 8 bases, J shed 0 bases, and the junction held 1 base outside the gene matches. The CDR3 here is CASQREGSYEQYF. The CDR3 DNA reads as TGTGCCAGCCAGCGGGAGGGCTCCTACGAGCAGTACTTC.

The sample holds many counts of this clonotype. The gene calls are TRBV7-2 and TRBJ1-1; D unclear. The CDR3 is 14 residues long. Trimming pared 1 base from V and 4 bases from J, leaving 10 bases between. Germline CDR1 and CDR2: SGHTA and FQGNSA. In DNA, the CDR3 is TGTGCCAGCAGCTTAGATCGACAAATCACTGAAGCTTTCTTT. Its translation: CASSLDRQITEAFF. Together with reference TRBV7-2 and TRBJ1-1, the CDR3 gives the full variable domain: GAGVSQSPSNKVTEKGKDVELRCDPISGHTALYWYRQSLGQGLEFLIYFQGNSAPDKSGLPSDRFSAERTGGSVSTLTIQRTQQEDSAVYLCASSLDRQITEAFFGQGTRLTVV.

This clonotype was seen many times. The genes are TRBV13 and TRBJ2-2, with 9 bases that match TRBD1. V dropped 5 bases and J dropped 4; count of bases not matched to a gene: 8. The CDR3 has 16 residues. Germline CDR1 reads PRHDT; CDR2 reads FYEKMQ (reference sequence). The CDR3 region is CASSPGQGMGTGELFF. The CDR3 bases are TGTGCCAGCAGCCCCGGACAGGGGATGGGCACCGGGGAGCTGTTTTTT. The whole variable domain, remainder taken from reference TRBV13 and TRBJ2-2, is AAGVIQSPRHLIKEKRETATLKCYPIPRHDTVYWYQQGPGQDPQFLISFYEKMQSDKGSIPDRFSAQQFSDYHSELNMSSLELGDSALYFCASSPGQGMGTGELFFGEGSRLTVL.

This clonotype was recorded at least ten times. V gene TRBV9 combines with J gene TRBJ1-2; 7 bases are shared with TRBD1. V lost 3 bases and J lost 7; bases outside the gene matches: 6. Germline assignment: CDR1 SGDLS and CDR2 YYNGEE. This CDR3 region has 13 residues. The CDR3 nucleotides are TGTGCCAGCAGCGCCCAGACAGGGTCTGGCTACACCTTC. Translated: CASSAQTGSGYTF. The variable domain in full, with the rest retrieved from reference TRBV9 and TRBJ1-2, is DSGVTQTPKHLITATGQRVTLRCSPRSGDLSVYWYQQSLDQGLQFLIQYYNGEERAKGNILERFSAQQFPDLHSELNLSSLELGDSALYFCASSAQTGSGYTFGSGTRLTVV.

Comment on this clonotype: Since no conserved phenylalanine or tryptophan closes the CDR3, a read error is the likely cause. This chain uses TRBV5-6 with TRBJ2-7; D is undetermined. CDR3 size: 16 residues. V lost 4 bases and J lost 0, with 17 bases in between. CDR1 is SGHDT, CDR2 YYEEEE, per germline. CDR3 residues: CASSPPTWSPSYEQYL. CDR3 in DNA: TGTGCCAGCAGCCCCCCTACGTGGTCCCCCTCCTACGAGCAGTACCTC.

This clonotype showed up just once. This may come from a read error, since a much larger clone is one base off. The gene calls are TRBV2 and TRBJ2-7; D remains unclear. The CDR3 has 17 residues. Germline CDR1 is SNHLY and CDR2 is FYNNEI. The ends were cut back, 7 bases at V and 0 bases at J, with 22 bases in the middle. This CDR3 reads CASNDGGEQPGSYEQYF. CDR3 bases: TGTGCCAGCAATGACGGCGGCGAACAACCAGGCTCCTACGAGCAGTACTTC.

Written as DNA, the CDR3 is TGTGCCAGCAGCCTCCTGCCCGGGGACACGCGGAACACCATATATTTT. Translating gives CASSLLPGDTRNTIYF. The chain joins TRBV11-2 to TRBJ1-3, with a possible D match to TRBD1 (6 bases). CDR1 is SGHAT and CDR2 is FQNNGV in the germline V gene. V shed 5 bases and J shed 7 bases, with 21 bases lying between them. This CDR3 has 16 amino acids. The entire variable domain, with the rest obtained from reference TRBV11-2 and TRBJ1-3, is as follows: EAGVAQSPRYKIIEKRQSVAFWCNPISGHATLYWYQQILGQGPKLLIQFQNNGVVDDSQLPKDRFSAERLKGVDSTLKIQPAKLEDSAVYLCASSLLPGDTRNTIYFGEGSWLTVV.

This clonotype has ten or more counts. The chain employs TRBV11-2 and TRBJ1-1, with D possibly matching TRBD1 (5 bases). Germline CDR1 SGHAT, CDR2 FQNNGV. The CDR3 has 13 residues. V was trimmed by 3 bases and J by 11 bases, leaving 16 bases between them. CDR3 loop: CASSFAGSIGAFF. CDR3 sequence (DNA): TGTGCCAGCAGCTTCGCAGGGTCCATCGGGGCTTTCTTT.

Ten or more counts support this clonotype. V is TRBV6-5 and J is TRBJ1-5; D is ambiguous. Germline loops: CDR1 MNHEY, CDR2 SVGAGI. This CDR3 has 13 amino acids. V shed 2 bases and J shed 3 bases, with 5 bases lying between them. Here the CDR3 reads CASSYGINQPQHF. The CDR3 region has the DNA TGTGCCAGCAGTTACGGAATCAATCAGCCCCAGCATTTT.

This clonotype was counted ten times or more. The CDR3 DNA is TGTGCCAGCAGTTCCTTTCTGGCAGAGACCTACTTCTTT. Its protein is CASSSFLAETYFF. V and J are TRBV28 and TRBJ1-1; no clear D gene. The V end lost 4 bases, the J end lost 14 bases, and 20 bases lay between the germline ends. The germline gives CDR1 MDHEN, CDR2 SYDVKM. The CDR3 spans 13 residues.

This clonotype was found once. The J gene is TRBJ1-2, the V gene TRBV29-1; the match to TRBD1 covers 9 bases. The CDR3 totals 18 residues. Germline V gene data show CDR1 as SQVTM and CDR2 as ANQGSEA. Unmatched junction bases numbered 20, after V lost 4 bases and J lost 5 bases. The CDR3, as DNA: TGCAGCGTTGGAGGCACAGGGGGCTTAGGTCTCACTAGTTATGGCTACACCTTC. This gives the protein CSVGGTGGLGLTSYGYTF. The full variable domain, completed using reference TRBV29-1 and TRBJ1-2, is SAVISQKPSRDICQRGTSLTIQCQVDSQVTMMFWYRQQPGQSLTLIATANQGSEATYESGFVIDKFPISRPNLTFSTLTVSNMSPEDSSIYLCSVGGTGGLGLTSYGYTFGSGTRLTVV.

This chain links TRBV20-1 with TRBJ1-5; 7 bases align to TRBD1. The CDR3 consists of 15 residues. From germline, CDR1 is DFQATT and CDR2 SNEGSKA (reference sequence). Trimming cost V 4 bases and J 5 bases; bases outside gene matches: 11. CDR3 in DNA: TGCAGTGCTACGGTAACCACAGGGGCGGATCAGCCCCAGCATTTT. Encoded protein: CSATVTTGADQPQHF.

This clonotype showed up many times. The chain uses TRBV12-3 or TRBV12-4 and TRBJ2-7, with a possible D match to TRBD2 (5 bases). The CDR3 sequence is 15 residues long. Trimming stripped 6 bases from V and 3 bases from J, with 18 bases between. CDR3 DNA: TGTGCCAGCAGCAATAATTTGGGAGCTGGCTACGAGCAGTACTTC. Translated: CASSNNLGAGYEQYF.

A note on this clonotype: A much bigger clone sits one base away, suggesting this may be a read error. The chain couples TRBV5-4 to TRBJ2-7; the D call may be TRBD1 or TRBD2 (5 bases each). The CDR3 has 13 residues. Germline CDR1 SGHNT, CDR2 YYREEE (reference sequence). CDR3 protein: CVSSRDATYEQYF. The CDR3 DNA follows: TGTGTCAGCAGCCGGGACGCGACCTACGAGCAGTACTTC.

This clonotype was counted ten times or more. The chain joins TRBV28 to TRBJ1-1, with 9 positions matching TRBD1. The V gene end was trimmed by 6 bases and the J gene end by 3 bases; junction bases not matched to a gene: 5. The CDR3 extends over 14 amino acids. Per germline, CDR1 MDHEN and CDR2 SYDVKM. CDR3 region: CASSDRGVDTEAFF. The CDR3 region has the DNA TGTGCCAGCAGCGACAGGGGGGTTGACACTGAAGCTTTCTTT.

This clonotype has more than one count but fewer than ten. The gene calls are TRBV6-2 or TRBV6-3 and TRBJ1-2; a weak D match, TRBD1 (5 bases). V lost 7 bases, J lost 2 bases, and 11 bases lay in between. Germline values: CDR1 MNHEY, CDR2 SVGEGT. This CDR3 region has 13 residues. In DNA, the CDR3 is TGTGCCAGCATCGACAGTAACAACTATGGCTACACCTTC. Protein sequence: CASIDSNNYGYTF.

The genes are TRBV12-3 or TRBV12-4 and TRBJ1-1, with TRBD1 identical over 10 bases. The CDR3 loop spans 14 amino acids. V was pared by 4 bases and J by 5 bases, with 4 bases of the junction left unmatched. Written as DNA, the CDR3 is TGTGCCAGCAGTTCATGGACAGGGGGGACTGAAGCTTTCTTT. This codes for CASSSWTGGTEAFF.

This clonotype has at least ten counts. The genes are TRBV28 and TRBJ2-5; 10 nucleotides align to TRBD1. CDR3 length: 15 residues. Germline CDR1 MDHEN, CDR2 SYDVKM. J gave up 5 bases and V 5 bases, and 8 bases lay outside the gene matches. The CDR3 region is CASSVGQGLGETQYF. The CDR3 DNA reads TGTGCCAGCAGTGTGGGACAGGGGCTAGGGGAGACCCAGTACTTC. Filled out from reference TRBV28 and TRBJ2-5, the complete variable domain reads DVKVTQSSRYLVKRTGEKVFLECVQDMDHENMFWYRQDPGLGLRLIYFSYDVKMKEKGDIPEGYSVSREKKERFSLILESASTNQTSMYLCASSVGQGLGETQYFGPGTRLLVL.

This clonotype has ten or more counts. The V gene is TRBV5-4, the J gene TRBJ2-7; D uncertain. Germline V gene data show CDR1 as SGHNT and CDR2 as YYREEE (reference sequence). This CDR3 has 17 amino acids. Trimming removed 0 bases from V and 3 bases from J, with 19 bases in between. CDR3 loop: CASSLDPLGRISYEQYF. CDR3 DNA sequence: TGTGCCAGCAGCTTGGACCCCCTCGGAAGGATAAGCTACGAGCAGTACTTC. The whole variable domain, remainder taken from reference TRBV5-4 and TRBJ2-7, is ETGVTQSPTHLIKTRGQQVTLRCSSQSGHNTVSWYQQALGQGPQFIFQYYREEENGRGNFPPRFSGLQFPNYSSELNVNALELDDSALYLCASSLDPLGRISYEQYFGPGTRLTVT.

This clonotype was detected ten times or more. V usage is TRBV27 and J usage is TRBJ2-2, with 9 bases identical to TRBD2. The CDR3 loop spans 15 amino acids. With V trimmed by 3 bases and J by 6 bases, 5 bases remained unmatched. Germline CDR1 and CDR2: MNHEY and SMNVEV (reference sequence). Written as DNA, the CDR3 is TGTGCCAGCAGTTTGTACCTAGCGGGACCCGGGGAGCTGTTTTTT. Translation gives CASSLYLAGPGELFF.